What follows describes a single TCR beta chain. Its antigen is not known. The PCR employed 60 Vbeta primers together with 13 Jbeta primers. Assay used: immunoSEQ multiplex PCR; TCRdb lists only in-frame clones, some missing. This table has around 150,000 clones, 70% to 85% appearing once. The data belong to a study of cytomegalovirus exposure and HLA in healthy donors. Broader study findings: A missense variant in DCLRE1C was later tied to TCR beta V- and J-gene trimming. No immune exposure information besides CMV serostatus was available. The classifier, whose performance was assessed in both the original and validation cohorts, reportedly diagnosed cytomegalovirus status with high specificity and sensitivity. TCR beta chains numbering some 150 were designated cytomegalovirus-associated.

V gave up 5 bases and J gave up 6 bases; unmatched junction bases: 9. The CDR3 runs 14 residues. The germline gives CDR1 MNHEY, CDR2 SMNVEV (reference sequence). The chain is built from TRBV27 and TRBJ1-1; 7 nucleotides match TRBD1. This TCR was recovered from a man aged 50-60 years in good health and CMV-seropositive. Sequenced material: PBMCs. CDR3 residues: CASSPQGFLSEAFF. Here the CDR3 DNA reads TGTGCCAGCAGTCCACAGGGGTTTCTATCTGAAGCTTTCTTT.